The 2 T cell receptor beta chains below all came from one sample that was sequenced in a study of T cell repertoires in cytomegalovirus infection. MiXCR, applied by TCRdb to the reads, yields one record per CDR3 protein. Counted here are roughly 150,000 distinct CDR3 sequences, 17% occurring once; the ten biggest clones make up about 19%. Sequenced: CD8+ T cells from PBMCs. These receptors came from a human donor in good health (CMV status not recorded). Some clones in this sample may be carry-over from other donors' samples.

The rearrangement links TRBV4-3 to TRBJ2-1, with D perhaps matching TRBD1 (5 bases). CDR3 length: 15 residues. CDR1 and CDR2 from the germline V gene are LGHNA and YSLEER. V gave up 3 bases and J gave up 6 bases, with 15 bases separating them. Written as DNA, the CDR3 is TGCGCCAGCAGCCAGTTGGAGCAGGGTAGCAATGAGCAGTTCTTC. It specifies CASSQLEQGSNEQFF.

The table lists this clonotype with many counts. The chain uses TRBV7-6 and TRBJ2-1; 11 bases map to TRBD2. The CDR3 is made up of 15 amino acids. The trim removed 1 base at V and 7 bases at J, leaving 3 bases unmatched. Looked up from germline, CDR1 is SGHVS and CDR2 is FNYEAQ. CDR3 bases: TGTGCCAGCAGCTTAGAGCTAGCGGGAGGTAATGAGCAGTTCTTC. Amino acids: CASSLELAGGNEQFF. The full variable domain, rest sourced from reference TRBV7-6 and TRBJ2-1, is GAGVSQSPRYKVTKRGQDVALRCDPISGHVSLYWYRQALGQGPEFLTYFNYEAQQDKSGLPNDRFSAERPEGSISTLTIQRTEQRDSAMYRCASSLELAGGNEQFFGPGTRLTVL.